These 20 T cell receptor beta chains were all obtained from the same sample, sequenced in a study of blood T cells in healthy people across ages. The authors ran a second PCR of about 6 to 12 cycles using a sample-barcoded 5' primer and a J-beta primer mix. TCRdb used MiXCR to reprocess the 5' RACE reads, holding one entry per CDR3 protein. The profile shows roughly 1,300,000 distinct CDR3 sequences, approximately 59% of them singletons. Sequencing was performed on blood. The receptors come from a young man in good health.

On this clonotype: A much larger clonotype is one base distant, so this may be a read error. CDR3 bases: TGCAGTGCTAAATCGGGACTAGAGGACACCGGGGAGCTGTTTTTT. This encodes CSAKSGLEDTGELFF. The chain joins TRBV20-1 to TRBJ2-2; 8 bases fit TRBD2. Germline V gene data show CDR1 as DFQATT and CDR2 as SNEGSKA (reference sequence). J gave up 3 bases and V 4 bases, and 7 bases lay outside the gene matches. The CDR3 is 15 residues long.

The gene calls are TRBV5-6 and TRBJ1-3, with D maybe TRBD1 (6 bases). This CDR3 contains 14 residues. Trimming removed 0 bases from V and 10 bases from J, with 14 bases in between. Germline-derived CDR1 and CDR2 are SGHDT and YYEEEE. CDR3 residues: CASSLGRGAVTIYF. As DNA, the CDR3 is TGTGCCAGCAGCTTGGGCAGGGGAGCAGTAACCATATATTTT. Looking up the rest from reference TRBV5-6 and TRBJ1-3 gives the full variable domain: DAGVTQSPTHLIKTRGQQVTLRCSPKSGHDTVSWYQQALGQGPQFIFQYYEEEERQRGNFPDRFSGHQFPNYSSELNVNALLLGDSALYLCASSLGRGAVTIYFGEGSWLTVV.

J is TRBJ2-3 and V is TRBV4-1; no clear D. Germline CDR1 is MGHRA and CDR2 is YSYEKL. V was pared by 2 bases and J by 0 bases, with 12 bases between. The CDR3 consists of 16 residues. The CDR3, as DNA: TGCGCCAGCAGCCAACACCGGCCGGTCAGCACAGATACGCAGTATTTT. Residues: CASSQHRPVSTDTQYF.

The chain joins TRBV5-1 to TRBJ1-6; D might be TRBD1 (6 bases). Germline CDR1 reads SGHRS; CDR2 reads YFSETQ. The CDR3 contains 15 residues. Trimming took 0 bases from V and 8 from J, leaving 12 bases between them. The CDR3 region is CASSLDQGHYSPLHF. CDR3 nucleotides: TGCGCCAGCAGCTTGGACCAGGGGCACTATTCACCCCTCCACTTT.

The gene calls are TRBV7-6 and TRBJ2-7; 7 nucleotides agree with TRBD1. The CDR3 has 18 residues. The V gene's germline CDR1 is SGHVS and CDR2 FNYEAQ. The ends lost 5 bases at V and 2 bases at J; junction bases unmatched: 18. The CDR3 sequence: CASSKRPGGTAQPYEQYF. In DNA form, the CDR3 reads TGTGCCAGCAGCAAACGCCCCGGTGGGACAGCCCAGCCCTACGAGCAGTACTTC.

The chain couples TRBV3-1 to TRBJ2-3, with D tentatively TRBD2 (6 bases). This CDR3 comprises 17 residues. In germline, CDR1 is LGHDT, CDR2 YNNKEL (reference sequence). The V end lost 0 bases, the J end lost 2 bases, and 15 bases lay between the germline ends. The CDR3 DNA sequence: TGTGCCAGCAGCCAAGAGCCAGCAGGAGGGCCCACAGATACGCAGTATTTT. It translates to CASSQEPAGGPTDTQYF.

V usage is TRBV2 and J usage is TRBJ1-4; a possible D gene is TRBD1 (5 bases). The CDR3 runs to 15 residues. Trimming stripped 0 bases from V and 7 bases from J, with 12 bases between. Germline V gene sequence: CDR1 SNHLY, CDR2 FYNNEI. The CDR3 sequence: CASSEANYQGEKLFF. CDR3 nucleotide sequence: TGTGCCAGCAGTGAAGCGAACTATCAGGGTGAAAAACTGTTTTTT.

The chain joins TRBV10-3 to TRBJ1-2; weak D call: TRBD1 (5 bases). Looked up from germline, CDR1 is ENHRY and CDR2 is SYGVKD. With 4 bases removed from V and 3 bases from J, the gap between germline ends came to 12 bases. CDR3 length: 14 amino acids. The CDR3 sequence: CAISGGGTYYGYTF. CDR3 nucleotides: TGTGCCATCAGTGGGGGGGGGACTTACTATGGCTACACCTTC.

This clonotype was seen a few times. V and J are TRBV10-3 and TRBJ2-5; D might be TRBD2 (6 bases). Trimming took off 3 bases at V and 0 bases at J, with 11 bases between the two ends. In germline, CDR1 is ENHRY, CDR2 SYGVKD. This CDR3 comprises 15 residues. CDR3 coding DNA: TGTGCCATCAGTGAACGGGACTGGTACCAAGAGACCCAGTACTTC. Translation gives CAISERDWYQETQYF.

The rearrangement uses TRBV20-1 and TRBJ2-5; unclear D gene. With the DNA end fitting TRBJ2-7 better, the J assignment may be wrong. Germline V CDR1 and CDR2: DFQATT, SNEGSKA (reference sequence). CDR3 size: 11 residues. CDR3 nucleotides: TGCAGTGTTACAAACCTGGACGAGCAGTACTTC. Translating gives CSVTNLDEQYF.

The rearrangement joins TRBV29-1 to TRBJ2-2; D remains unclear. The CDR3 has 13 residues. Trimming stripped 5 bases from V and 3 bases from J, with 10 bases between. Germline V gene lookup returns CDR1 SQVTM and CDR2 ANQGSEA. The DNA for the CDR3 is TGCAGCGTTTCTGGGGTTGACACCGGGGAGCTGTTTTTT. This sequence encodes CSVSGVDTGELFF.

CDR3 protein: CAISESFFGQGKETQYF. In DNA, the CDR3 is TGTGCCATCAGTGAGTCGTTTTTCGGGCAGGGGAAAGAGACGCAGTATTTT. The chain joins TRBV10-3 to TRBJ2-3; TRBD1 might be the D (6 bases). The CDR3 is 17 amino acids. Germline V gene data show CDR1 as ENHRY and CDR2 as SYGVKD. Trimming pared 0 bases from V and 9 bases from J, leaving 22 bases between.

The chain has TRBV20-1 and TRBJ2-3; D not certain. The CDR3 is 12 amino acids. Germline V gives CDR1 DFQATT, CDR2 SNEGSKA (reference sequence). V was pared by 7 bases and J by 0 bases, with 8 bases between. The CDR3 is CSGFTSTDTQYF. CDR3 sequence (DNA): TGCAGTGGATTTACTAGCACAGATACGCAGTATTTT.

V is TRBV4-1 and J is TRBJ1-1, with D tentatively TRBD1 (5 bases). Trimming removed 7 bases from V and 1 base from J, with 13 bases in between. Germline V lookup: CDR1 MGHRA, CDR2 YSYEKL. The CDR3 contains 14 residues. The CDR3 region is CASNPGLGNTEAFF. The CDR3 bases are TGCGCCAGCAACCCAGGGTTAGGGAACACTGAAGCTTTCTTT.

The V gene is TRBV10-1, the J gene TRBJ2-4; D gene ambiguous. The closer fit of TRBJ2-7 to the DNA end suggests the J call may be wrong. The length of the CDR3 is 13 residues. Germline V gene sequence: CDR1 WNHNN, CDR2 SYGVQD (reference sequence). CDR3 coding DNA: TGCGCCAGCAGTGGAAAGGGATTCTACGAGCAGTACTTC. Residues: CASSGKGFYEQYF.

This clonotype was found a few times. The chain is built from TRBV29-1 and TRBJ1-2; unclear D gene. V was clipped by 0 bases and J by 6 bases, with 8 bases between them. Per germline, CDR1 SQVTM and CDR2 ANQGSEA. This CDR3 region has 12 residues. CDR3 nucleotides: TGCAGCGTTGAAGACAGCGGGGATGGCTACACCTTC. It encodes CSVEDSGDGYTF.

This sequence joins TRBV7-2 and TRBJ2-5; the match to TRBD1 covers 9 bases. V lost 8 bases, J lost 3 bases, and 10 bases stayed unmatched. This CDR3 spans 15 amino acids. Germline loops: CDR1 SGHTA, CDR2 FQGNSA. CDR3 residues: CASHKGWDREETQYF. The CDR3, as DNA: TGTGCCAGCCACAAGGGATGGGACAGGGAAGAGACCCAGTACTTC.

A single count supports this clonotype. The chain combines TRBV12-3 or TRBV12-4 with TRBJ1-2; D call uncertain. With 1 base removed from V and 5 bases from J, the gap between germline ends came to 11 bases. The CDR3 consists of 14 residues. The CDR3 loop is CASSLGVSRYGYTF. The CDR3 DNA reads as TGTGCCAGCAGTTTAGGGGTCAGCAGATATGGCTACACCTTC.

On this clonotype itself: At one end, the junction sequence differs from germline, possibly due to a read error. The chain joins TRBV6-6 to TRBJ2-5; no clear D. The DNA end favors TRBJ2-7, so the J call may be wrong. The germline gives CDR1 MNHNY, CDR2 SVGAGI (reference sequence). The CDR3 sequence is 13 residues long. The CDR3 DNA is TGTGCCAGCAGCCCACTAAGCTCCTGCGAGCAGTACTTC. Translating it yields CASSPLSSCEQYF.

The chain employs TRBV5-1 and TRBJ2-5; 9 nucleotides line up with TRBD1. The J call may not be correct, given that the DNA end is closer to TRBJ2-7. The V gene's germline CDR1 is SGHRS and CDR2 YFSETQ. CDR3 length equals 16 residues. The CDR3 protein is CASSFKSGTGNYEQYF. CDR3 coding DNA: TGCGCCAGCAGCTTCAAATCCGGGACAGGGAACTACGAGCAGTACTTC.